This T cell receptor beta chain is from a study of blood T cell repertoires in COVID-19. The method was immunoSEQ multiplex PCR; TCRdb's version includes in-frame clones alone and lacks a portion of them. Of under 200,000 clones detected, less than 85% appear once; the ten largest clones hold roughly 8%. The receptor's source is a woman in her sixties or seventies with COVID-19, enrolled during active disease. The specimen was peripheral blood.

DNA for the CDR3: TGTGCCAGCAGCCCCGGGACTAGCGGCAGCTCCTACAATGAGCAGTTCTTC. Protein sequence: CASSPGTSGSSYNEQFF. The rearrangement links TRBV7-2 to TRBJ2-1; TRBD2 matches 11 bases. The CDR3 sequence is 17 residues long. Germline lookup yields CDR1 SGHTA and CDR2 FQGNSA. The V and J ends lost 5 bases and 0 bases, in that order; junction bases with no gene match: 6.